This TCR beta chain was sequenced in a study of CD8 T cells in ankylosing spondylitis. Each TCR beta library was made by quantitative 5'-RACE that incorporated molecular barcodes. Via MiXCR, TCRdb re-called the 5' RACE reads, giving one row per CDR3 protein. The sample has 200,000 or so distinct CDR3 sequences, 13% seen once; the top ten hold approximately 10%. With regard to this clonotype: The antigen is not known. Its ends do not fully match the called genes, so a read error is possible.

The study's findings and limits: Disease-linked clones were reportedly significantly enriched in matched ankylosing spondylitis synovial fluid. Blood of patients with ankylosing spondylitis appeared to be characterized by a TCR beta motif of 8 or 9 highly homologous variants.

This CDR3 has 12 amino acids. Sequencing was done on a sample of blood, either unsorted or a sorted T cell fraction (not recorded which). This receptor was obtained from a female donor with ankylosing spondylitis or in good health (not recorded which). This chain uses TRBV12-3 or TRBV12-4 with TRBJ2-7, with D uncertain. The CDR3 DNA is TGTGCCAGCAGCTTCGCTTCCTTCGAGCAGTACTTC. Its translation is CASSFASFEQYF.